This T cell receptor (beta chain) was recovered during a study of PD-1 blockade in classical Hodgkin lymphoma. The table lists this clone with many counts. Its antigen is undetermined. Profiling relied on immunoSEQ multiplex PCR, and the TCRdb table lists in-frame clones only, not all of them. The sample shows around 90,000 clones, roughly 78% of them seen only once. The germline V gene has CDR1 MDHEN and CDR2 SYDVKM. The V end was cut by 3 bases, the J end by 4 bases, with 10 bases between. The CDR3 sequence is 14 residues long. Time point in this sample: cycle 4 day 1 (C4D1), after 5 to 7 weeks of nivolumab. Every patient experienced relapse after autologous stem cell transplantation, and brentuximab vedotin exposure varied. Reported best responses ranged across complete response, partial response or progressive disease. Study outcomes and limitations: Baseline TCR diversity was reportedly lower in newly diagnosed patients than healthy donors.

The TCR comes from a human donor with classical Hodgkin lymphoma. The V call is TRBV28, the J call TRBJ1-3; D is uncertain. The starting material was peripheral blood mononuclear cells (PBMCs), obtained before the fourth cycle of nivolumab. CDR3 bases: TGTGCCAGCAGTTTGAGTTACACCGGAAACACCATATATTTT. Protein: CASSLSYTGNTIYF.